This T cell receptor beta chain originates from a study of blood T cell repertoires in COVID-19. Whole-study context: Acute and convalescent COVID-19 samples came from the United States, Italy and Spain. PBMCs, B-cell-depleted T cells, or T cells were the source of the cDNA or gDNA that made up the material.

The trim removed 4 bases at V and 2 bases at J, leaving 14 bases unmatched. Per germline, CDR1 SGDLS and CDR2 YYNGEE. The CDR3 has 17 residues. In terms of age and location, participants ranged from about 18 to 90 years and lived in approximately 26 US areas. Original processing notes: Using reference gene primer amplification, nucleated cell counts were estimated. The table came from immunoSEQ multiplex PCR; TCRdb's copy has only in-frame clones and leaves some out. That table furnishes V, J and clone size, whereas the DNA furnished D and trimming. Of about 270,000 clones listed, approximately 91% were seen once; the top ten hold 2.3%.

The rearrangement uses TRBV9 and TRBJ1-2; 7 bases match TRBD1. Sequenced sample: PBMCs or T cells enriched from blood (not recorded which). This clonotype originated in a woman between 40 and 55 years old with acute COVID-19. This CDR3 is CASSSLDRPPPNYGYTF. The CDR3, as DNA: TGTGCCAGCAGCTCCTTGGACAGGCCCCCACCCAACTATGGCTACACCTTC.